These 2 T cell receptor beta chains originate from one sample sequenced in a study of T cells in Graves' hyperthyroidism and ophthalmopathy. TCR beta CDR3 regions were amplified from RNA. The HTBI primer set served for first-round RT-PCR of the TCR CDR3. MiXCR, run by TCRdb on the multiplex PCR reads, gives a single entry per CDR3 protein. Found here are hundreds of thousands of distinct CDR3 sequences, about an eighth of them singletons; the top ten hold around 28%. The sequencing sample was made of blood. All receptors derive from a man between 50 and 59 years old with Graves' ophthalmopathy.

The chain has TRBV28 and TRBJ2-7, with a tentative D call TRBD2 (6 bases). The CDR3 covers 15 residues. Germline CDR1 and CDR2: MDHEN and SYDVKM. V was cut by 6 bases and J by 0 bases, with 15 bases left in between. The CDR3 is CASSQAGRISYEQYF. The CDR3, as DNA: TGTGCCAGCAGCCAAGCCGGGAGAATCTCCTACGAGCAGTACTTC. Combining the CDR3 with reference TRBV28 and TRBJ2-7 gives the whole variable domain DVKVTQSSRYLVKRTGEKVFLECVQDMDHENMFWYRQDPGLGLRLIYFSYDVKMKEKGDIPEGYSVSREKKERFSLILESASTNQTSMYLCASSQAGRISYEQYFGPGTRLTVT.

A note on this clonotype: One end of the junction fails to match germline, which may point to a read error. The chain recombines TRBV19 with TRBJ2-7; D might be TRBD1 or TRBD2, each matching 6 bases. The germline gives CDR1 LNHDA, CDR2 SQIVND (reference sequence). The CDR3 length is 12 residues. The CDR3, as DNA: TGCCCGAGAGGGGGGAGAAGGTTCGAGCAGTACTTC. This codes for CPRGGRRFEQYF. Drawing the rest from reference TRBV19 and TRBJ2-7, the complete variable domain is DGGITQSPKYLFRKEGQNVTLSCEQNLNHDAMYWYRQDPGQGLRLIYYSQIVNDFQKGDIAEGYSVSREKKESFPLTVTSAQKNPTAFYLCPRGGRRFEQYFGPGTRLTVT.